A selection of T cell receptor beta chains follows, all from one sample in a study of T cells in Graves' hyperthyroidism and ophthalmopathy. TCRdb reanalysed the multiplex PCR reads using MiXCR and keeps one entry per CDR3 protein. Of a few hundred thousand distinct CDR3 sequences listed, about 15% are singletons. Material: blood. These receptors were obtained from a woman in her 30s with Graves' hyperthyroidism. Each CDR3 is given with its conserved first and last residue. D genes are given only for firm matches. Size values are once, few and many counts, or a class for expanded clones, and some rows have none.

J gene	clone size	V gene	D gene	CDR3 length	CDR3 protein	CDR3 DNA
TRBJ1-5	many	TRBV6-5	TRBD1	16	CASSYSGQGFWQPQHF	TGTGCCAGCAGCTACTCGGGACAGGGGTTTTGGCAGCCCCAGCATTTT
TRBJ2-1	-	TRBV28	-	16	CASSFRGRNLYNEQFF	TGTGCCAGCAGTTTTAGGGGGAGGAACCTCTACAATGAGCAGTTCTTC
TRBJ1-5	many	TRBV6-2/TRBV6-3	-	18	CASSEGQFHIYSNQPQHF	TGTGCCAGCAGCGAAGGACAGTTCCACATCTATAGCAATCAGCCCCAGCATTTT
TRBJ2-3	few	TRBV6-1	TRBD2	15	CASRPLAGAPDTQYF	TGTGCCAGCAGACCGCTAGCGGGAGCCCCAGATACGCAGTATTTT
TRBJ2-1	many	TRBV18	TRBD1	16	CASSPGQAPSYNEQFF	TGTGCCAGCTCACCAGGACAGGCCCCCTCCTACAATGAGCAGTTCTTC
TRBJ1-3	many	TRBV11-2	-	15	CASSLEQFSGNTIYF	TGTGCCAGCAGCTTAGAACAGTTCTCTGGAAACACCATATATTTT
TRBJ2-5	many	TRBV20-1	-	16	CSARNVFAGLQETQYF	TGCAGTGCTAGAAATGTTTTTGCAGGGCTCCAAGAGACCCAGTACTTC
TRBJ1-5	once	TRBV9	-	13	CASSVGPAQPQHF	TGTGCCAGCAGCGTAGGCCCAGCTCAGCCCCAGCATTTT
TRBJ1-2	once	TRBV6-2/TRBV6-3	TRBD1	14	CASSVTGGWYGYTF	TGTGCCAGCAGCGTTACAGGGGGATGGTATGGCTACACCTTC
TRBJ2-1	many	TRBV5-1	TRBD1	16	CASSLGTASFDNEQFF	TGCGCCAGCAGCCTCGGGACAGCTTCCTTTGACAATGAGCAGTTCTTC
TRBJ2-7	many	TRBV7-2	TRBD1	16	CASSLGTGTGAYEQYF	TGTGCCAGCAGCTTAGGAACCGGGACAGGAGCCTACGAGCAGTACTTC
TRBJ2-7	few	TRBV19	TRBD2	15	CASSTRTSWVYEQYF	TGTGCCAGTAGTACGCGGACTAGTTGGGTCTACGAGCAGTACTTC
TRBJ2-3	few	TRBV24-1	TRBD1	16	CATSETGTGSSDTQYF	TGTGCCACCAGTGAAACCGGGACAGGGTCGTCAGATACGCAGTATTTT
TRBJ1-5	-	TRBV18	-	17	CASSPGGWDRSNQPQHF	TGTGCCAGCTCACCAGGAGGGTGGGACCGCAGCAATCAGCCCCAGCATTTT
TRBJ1-2	many	TRBV2	TRBD1	15	CASTEGQGVNYGYTF	TGTGCCAGCACGGAGGGACAGGGCGTTAACTATGGCTACACCTTC
TRBJ1-6	-	TRBV30	TRBD1	16	CAWRRQGGVLNSPLHF	TGTGCCTGGAGGCGACAGGGAGGTGTCCTTAATTCACCCCTCCACTTT
TRBJ1-5	many	TRBV12-5	-	12	CASSKYNQPQHF	TGTGCTAGTAGCAAATACAATCAGCCCCAGCATTTT
TRBJ2-1	many	TRBV7-2	TRBD1	15	CASSLAPGQVYEQFF	TGTGCCAGCAGCTTAGCGCCTGGACAGGTCTATGAGCAGTTCTTC
TRBJ1-1	few	TRBV11-2	-	15	CASSLVGRQETEAFF	TGTGCCAGCAGCTTAGTCGGTCGACAGGAGACTGAAGCTTTCTTT
TRBJ2-1	many	TRBV3-1	TRBD2	16	CASSQGTASGDNEQFF	TGTGCCAGCAGCCAAGGTACGGCTAGCGGGGACAATGAGCAGTTCTTC
TRBJ1-2	few	TRBV9	TRBD1	14	CASSAGDRGYGYTF	TGTGCCAGCAGCGCGGGGGACAGGGGTTATGGCTACACCTTC
TRBJ1-6	-	TRBV30	-	19	CAWSFRKSGKLQPYSPLHF	TGTGCCTGGAGTTTCCGTAAGTCAGGGAAGTTGCAACCCTATTCACCCCTCCACTTT
TRBJ2-7	few	TRBV4-1	TRBD1	15	CASSQVGGQGYEQYF	TGCGCCAGCAGCCAAGTTGGGGGACAGGGCTACGAGCAGTACTTC
TRBJ2-3	few	TRBV10-1	-	15	CASSKSGHSTDTQYF	TGCGCCAGCAGCAAATCCGGGCACAGCACAGATACGCAGTATTTT
TRBJ1-4	many	TRBV18	-	15	CASSLSALANEKLFF	TGTGCCAGCTCACTCTCTGCGCTAGCTAATGAAAAACTGTTTTTT
TRBJ1-1	many	TRBV10-3	TRBD1	12	CAISEPQGAAFF	TGTGCCATCAGTGAGCCACAGGGGGCAGCTTTCTTT
TRBJ2-3	many	TRBV11-1	TRBD2	16	CASSPRTRDVSDTQYF	TGTGCCAGCAGCCCCCGGACTAGAGATGTTTCAGATACGCAGTATTTT
TRBJ2-7	many	TRBV7-2	TRBD1	13	CASSYNAGGEQYF	TGTGCCAGCAGCTACAACGCAGGGGGCGAGCAGTACTTC
TRBJ2-1	-	TRBV6-4	-	16	CASRAPGTVPYNEQFF	TGTGCCAGCAGGGCCCCCGGGACGGTACCATACAATGAGCAGTTCTTC
TRBJ1-1	many	TRBV18	-	15	CASSQDSTMNTEAFF	TGTGCCAGCTCCCAGGACAGCACCATGAACACTGAAGCTTTCTTT
TRBJ1-1	-	TRBV12-3/TRBV12-4	-	14	CASSEEFLNTEAFF	TGTGCCAGCAGTGAAGAGTTCCTGAACACTGAAGCTTTCTTT
TRBJ2-1	many	TRBV11-2	-	15	CASSLEFTAYNEQFF	TGTGCCAGCAGCTTAGAGTTTACAGCCTACAATGAGCAGTTCTTC
TRBJ1-5	-	TRBV27	TRBD1	17	CASRRHPRDRGRQPQHF	TGTGCCAGCAGACGACACCCCCGGGACAGGGGAAGACAGCCCCAGCATTTT
TRBJ2-7	once	TRBV6-5	-	12	CASTLGNREQYF	TGTGCCAGCACGTTAGGGAACAGGGAGCAGTACTTC
TRBJ2-1	many	TRBV3-1	-	15	CASSLQGWYYNEQFF	TGTGCCAGCAGCCTACAGGGTTGGTACTACAATGAGCAGTTCTTC
TRBJ2-3	few	TRBV3-1	TRBD2	13	CASSVGGGNTQYF	TGTGCCAGCAGCGTTGGGGGGGGGAATACGCAGTATTTT
TRBJ2-3	-	TRBV7-9	TRBD2	16	CASSPAGTSGTDTQYF	TGTGCCAGCAGCCCGGCCGGGACTAGCGGGACAGATACGCAGTATTTT
TRBJ2-2	-	TRBV5-1	TRBD1	16	CASSPPGQGVTGELFF	TGCGCCAGCAGCCCCCCGGGACAGGGGGTCACCGGGGAGCTGTTTTTT
TRBJ2-7	few	TRBV6-5	-	16	CASSYLGPPQAYEQYF	TGTGCCAGCAGTTACCTAGGGCCCCCTCAGGCCTACGAGCAGTACTTC
TRBJ2-3	many	TRBV7-6	TRBD2	16	CASSLRPSGSTDTQYF	TGCGCCAGCAGCTTGAGGCCTAGCGGGAGCACAGATACGCAGTATTTT
TRBJ2-7	few	TRBV28	TRBD1	12	CASASTGTEQYF	TGTGCCAGCGCCTCGACAGGGACCGAGCAGTACTTC
TRBJ2-3	many	TRBV7-9	-	14	CASSFDTLTDTQYF	TGTGCCAGCAGCTTCGACACTCTCACAGATACGCAGTATTTT
TRBJ1-2	-	TRBV28	-	15	CASSSTANLLYGYTF	TGTGCCAGCAGTTCGACAGCCAATTTACTCTATGGCTACACCTTC
TRBJ2-4	-	TRBV20-1	-	14	CSAGGGVAKNIQYF	TGCAGTGCTGGAGGAGGGGTTGCAAAAAACATTCAGTACTTC
TRBJ2-3	few	TRBV16	-	13	CASSQSPTDTQYF	TGTGCCAGCAGCCAATCCCCCACAGATACGCAGTATTTT
TRBJ1-5	-	TRBV2	-	14	CASSLSQLNQPQHF	TGTGCCAGCAGCTTGTCACAGCTCAATCAGCCCCAGCATTTT
TRBJ2-7	many	TRBV9	TRBD2	14	CASSVGWGGYEQYF	TGTGCCAGCAGCGTAGGTTGGGGGGGCTACGAGCAGTACTTC
TRBJ2-3	many	TRBV7-2	-	12	CASSSYADTQYF	TGTGCCAGCAGCTCCTACGCGGATACGCAGTATTTT
TRBJ2-1	few	TRBV30	TRBD2	15	CAWSTGTSGIDEQFF	TGTGCCTGGAGTACCGGGACTAGCGGGATCGATGAGCAGTTCTTC
TRBJ2-6	-	TRBV12-3/TRBV12-4	-	16	CASSFPEPAGANVLTF	TGTGCCAGCAGTTTCCCCGAGCCCGCTGGGGCCAACGTCCTGACTTTC
TRBJ1-5	-	TRBV19	TRBD1	13	CATRQGWDQPQHF	TGTGCCACCAGACAGGGCTGGGATCAGCCCCAGCATTTT
TRBJ2-4	-	TRBV29-1	-	13	CSVERGAKNIQYF	TGCAGCGTTGAACGGGGTGCCAAAAACATTCAGTACTTC